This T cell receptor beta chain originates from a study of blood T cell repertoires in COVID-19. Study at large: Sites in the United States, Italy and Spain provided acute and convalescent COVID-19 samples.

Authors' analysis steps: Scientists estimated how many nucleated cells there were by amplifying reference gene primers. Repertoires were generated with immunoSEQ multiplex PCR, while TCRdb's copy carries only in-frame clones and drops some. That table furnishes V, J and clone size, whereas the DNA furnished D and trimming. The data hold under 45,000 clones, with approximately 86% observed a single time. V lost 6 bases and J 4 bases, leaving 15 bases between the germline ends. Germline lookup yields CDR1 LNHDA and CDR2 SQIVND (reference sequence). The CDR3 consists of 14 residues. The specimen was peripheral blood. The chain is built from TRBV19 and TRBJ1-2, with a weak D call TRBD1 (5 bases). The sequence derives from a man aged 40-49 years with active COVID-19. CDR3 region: CASSPRGVRYGYTF. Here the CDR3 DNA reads TGTGCCAGTAGCCCTCGGGGGGTACGCTATGGCTACACCTTC.